The 10 T cell receptor beta chains reported below all come from one sample, sequenced in a study of blood T cell repertoires in COVID-19. Here immunoSEQ multiplex PCR was the method, and the copy in TCRdb shows in-frame clones only, minus some. The sample records fewer than 200,000 clones, approximately 85% being singletons. The sample taken for sequencing was PBMCs or T cells enriched from blood (not recorded which). These receptors were taken from a woman younger than 35 who had recovered from COVID-19.

The CDR3 DNA is TGTGCCAGCAGCTTATCAATAGCGGCCGGGACCAACTATGGCTACACCTTC. Translating it yields CASSLSIAAGTNYGYTF. The chain couples TRBV7-6 to TRBJ1-2, with D possibly matching TRBD1 (5 bases). The CDR3 is made up of 17 amino acids. The V and J ends lost 2 bases and 2 bases respectively, with 18 bases between them. The germline V gene encodes CDR1 SGHVS and CDR2 FNYEAQ.

This clone was detected a few times. The chain couples TRBV15 to TRBJ2-3; TRBD2 agrees at 9 bases. The CDR3 totals 18 residues. The junction had 10 bases not matched to a gene; V was cut back by 1 base and J by 2 bases. Per germline, CDR1 LNHNV and CDR2 YYDKDF (reference sequence). The chain's CDR3 is CATSRGSSGEKSTDTQYF. In DNA, the CDR3 is TGTGCCACCAGCAGAGGTTCTAGCGGGGAAAAATCCACAGATACGCAGTATTTT.

This clone has ten or more counts. This chain uses TRBV6-6 with TRBJ2-7; 11 bases agree with TRBD2. V dropped 5 bases and J dropped 0; count of bases not matched to a gene: 12. From germline, CDR1 is MNHNY and CDR2 SVGAGI (reference sequence). This CDR3 has 18 residues. The CDR3 DNA is TGTGCCAGCAGTCAACCGGGACTAGCGGCGAGAAACTCCTACGAGCAGTACTTC. It translates to CASSQPGLAARNSYEQYF.

V usage is TRBV7-2 and J usage is TRBJ1-1, with D perhaps matching TRBD1 (6 bases). Trimming pared 1 base from V and 1 base from J, leaving 13 bases between. Germline V gives CDR1 SGHTA, CDR2 FQGNSA. This CDR3 spans 16 amino acids. The CDR3 nucleotides read TGTGCCAGCAGCTTAGGCCGGGACACATGGAACACTGAAGCTTTCTTT. Protein product: CASSLGRDTWNTEAFF.

The gene calls are TRBV29-1 and TRBJ1-1; no firm D call. Looked up from germline, CDR1 is SQVTM and CDR2 is ANQGSEA. The CDR3 contains 13 residues. The V end was cut by 3 bases, the J end by 4 bases, with 12 bases between. Written as DNA, the CDR3 is TGCAGCGTTGAGAGGGAAGTCAGCACTGAAGCTTTCTTT. Translated: CSVEREVSTEAFF.

The chain couples TRBV7-9 to TRBJ1-1, with D possibly TRBD1 on 5 matching bases. The length of the CDR3 is 15 residues. Germline CDR1 is SEHNR and CDR2 is FQNEAQ (reference sequence). The ends were cut back, 5 bases at V and 2 bases at J, with 15 bases in the middle. The CDR3 protein is CASSPLTDSNTEAFF. The CDR3 DNA reads TGTGCCAGCAGCCCCCTGACAGATAGTAACACTGAAGCTTTCTTT.

The chain combines TRBV11-2 with TRBJ2-3; 7 bases map to TRBD2. V was pared by 6 bases and J by 0 bases, with 9 bases of the junction left unmatched. The CDR3 extends over 16 amino acids. The germline V gene encodes CDR1 SGHAT and CDR2 FQNNGV. In DNA form, the CDR3 reads TGTGCCAGCAGTTCCTTCGGCGGGAGTAGCACAGATACGCAGTATTTT. This encodes CASSSFGGSSTDTQYF.

This clone was counted once. Other DNA variants within this sample encode the same CDR3. The chain combines TRBV5-1 with TRBJ2-7; 13 bases fit TRBD2. The V segment lost 4 bases and the J segment 10 bases; nucleotides outside the gene matches: 11. Germline CDR1 and CDR2: SGHRS and YFSETQ. The CDR3 loop spans 15 amino acids. CDR3 in DNA: TGCGCCAGCAGCGAAACTAGCGGGAGGGTTAGTGAACAGTACTTC. Its translation: CASSETSGRVSEQYF.

This chain uses TRBV20-1 with TRBJ2-2; unclear D gene. Germline CDR1 and CDR2: DFQATT and SNEGSKA (reference sequence). The ends were cut back, 3 bases at V and 6 bases at J, with 11 bases in the middle. This CDR3 is built from 13 residues. The CDR3 spells CSASRVRAGELFF. The CDR3 coding sequence is TGCAGTGCTAGTCGGGTGAGAGCCGGGGAGCTGTTTTTT.

The chain uses TRBV5-5 and TRBJ1-1; tentatively, D is TRBD1 (5 bases). Trimming removed 5 bases at V and 3 bases at J, with 17 bases between. The CDR3 runs 15 residues. Germline-derived CDR1 and CDR2 are SGHKS and YYEKEE (reference sequence). The DNA for the CDR3 is TGTGCCAGCAGAAAAGAATTGGGGGGATACACTGAAGCTTTCTTT. Translation: CASRKELGGYTEAFF.